Listed here are 27 T cell receptor beta chains from one sample, sequenced in a study of low-dose radiotherapy and immunotherapy resistance in tumors. TRAV- and TRBV-specific primers were used for first-strand cDNA, which covered alpha and beta chains. The PCR that amplified TCRs ran for 20 to 25 cycles, relying on a constant-region primer and a V-primer adapter. TCRdb used MiXCR to reprocess the reads, holding one entry per CDR3 protein. The sample consists of just under 10,000 distinct CDR3 sequences, about 41% of them appearing once. The receptors stem from a human donor with advanced metastatic prostate, ovarian, gallbladder or colorectal cancer (not recorded which). This table probably holds off-target reads from a library built for another chain.

The V gene is TRBV5-6, the J gene TRBJ1-1; TRBD1 might be the D (6 bases). Trimming took 0 bases from V and 10 from J, leaving 13 bases between them. The CDR3 is made up of 13 amino acids. The germline V gene encodes CDR1 SGHDT and CDR2 YYEEEE. The CDR3 region is CASSLVQGVGAFF. CDR3 nucleotides: TGTGCCAGCAGCTTGGTACAGGGAGTAGGAGCTTTCTTT. Full variable domain (outside the CDR3, taken from reference TRBV5-6 and TRBJ1-1): DAGVTQSPTHLIKTRGQQVTLRCSPKSGHDTVSWYQQALGQGPQFIFQYYEEEERQRGNFPDRFSGHQFPNYSSELNVNALLLGDSALYLCASSLVQGVGAFFGQGTRLTVV.

V is TRBV19 and J is TRBJ2-2, with TRBD1 matching 8 bases. The CDR3 has 14 amino acids. Losses at the gene ends were 7 bases for V and 4 bases for J; bases not matched to a gene: 5. CDR1 LNHDA and CDR2 SQIVND come from the germline V gene (reference sequence). CDR3 protein: CASMTGVGTGELFF. The CDR3 DNA sequence: TGTGCCAGTATGACAGGGGTGGGCACCGGGGAGCTGTTTTTT.

V gene TRBV6-6 combines with J gene TRBJ2-1; TRBD2 is a possible D gene (5 bases). The CDR3 loop spans 13 amino acids. Trimming shortened V by 1 base and J by 12 bases, and 13 bases separated the two germline ends. CDR1 and CDR2 (germline): MNHNY, SVGAGI (reference sequence). CDR3 nucleotides: TGTGCCAGCAGTTACTTAGGGAGTTACGGGCAGTTCTTC. This codes for CASSYLGSYGQFF.

Concerning this clonotype itself: One junction end does not reproduce the germline sequence, and a read error may be involved. The rearrangement joins TRBV5-3 to TRBJ2-1, with D perhaps TRBD1 or TRBD2 (5 bases each). TRBV5-3 carries the ORF label, with uncertain function. This CDR3 comprises 14 residues. CDR3 DNA: TGTGCCAGCAGCTTATGGGACGGATACAATGAGCAGTTCTTC. Amino acids: CASSLWDGYNEQFF.

Only a few counts were recorded for this clonotype. The chain has TRBV18 and TRBJ2-3; no clear D. The CDR3 spans 11 residues. V dropped 3 bases and J dropped 6 bases, with 4 bases sitting between them. CDR1 KGHSH and CDR2 LQKENI come from the germline V gene. In DNA form, the CDR3 reads TGTGCCAGCTCACCTGTGGATACGCAGTATTTT. This encodes CASSPVDTQYF.

On this clonotype itself: This may be a read error: a much more frequent sequence differs by one nucleotide. CDR3 residues: CASSFADPCNQPQHF. The CDR3 region has the DNA TGTGCCAGCAGCTTTGCTGACCCTTGCAATCAGCCCCAGCATTTT. The chain links TRBV28 to TRBJ1-5; D not resolved. CDR1 is MDHEN and CDR2 is SYDVKM in the germline V gene. The CDR3 covers 15 residues. Trimming left V 6 bases short and J 2 bases short, with 14 bases between.

Only a few counts were recorded for this clonotype. V usage is TRBV5-1 and J usage is TRBJ1-2, with 7 positions matching TRBD1. The germline gives CDR1 SGHRS, CDR2 YFSETQ. The CDR3 consists of 14 residues. V lost 3 bases, J lost 4 bases, and 6 bases stayed unmatched. This chain's CDR3 is CASSSDRVSYGYTF. DNA of the CDR3: TGCGCCAGCAGCTCCGACAGGGTGAGCTATGGCTACACCTTC.

The chain couples TRBV4-1 to TRBJ2-7; TRBD2 aligns across 12 bases. The V segment lost 0 bases and the J segment 0 bases; nucleotides outside the gene matches: 6. Germline V gene lookup returns CDR1 MGHRA and CDR2 YSYEKL. The CDR3 is 18 residues long. The CDR3 loop reads CASSQEPKTSGGSYEQYF. The DNA for the CDR3 is TGCGCCAGCAGCCAAGAACCCAAGACTAGCGGGGGCTCCTACGAGCAGTACTTC.

This chain links TRBV6-4 with TRBJ1-1; possibly TRBD1 for D (5 bases). The germline gives CDR1 MRHNA, CDR2 SNTAGT. This CDR3 has 15 amino acids. The ends were cut back, 3 bases at V and 0 bases at J, with 11 bases in the middle. The CDR3 sequence is CASSEHGAMNTEAFF. CDR3 coding DNA: TGTGCCAGCAGTGAGCACGGGGCCATGAACACTGAAGCTTTCTTT.

This clonotype was detected only a few times. The chain uses TRBV29-1 and TRBJ2-2; the match to TRBD1 covers 12 bases. Unmatched junction bases numbered 7, after V lost 8 bases and J lost 6 bases. The germline gives CDR1 SQVTM, CDR2 ANQGSEA. This CDR3 has 14 amino acids. The CDR3 spells CSPGQGAGAGELFF. As DNA, the CDR3 is TGCAGCCCGGGACAGGGGGCGGGAGCCGGGGAGCTGTTTTTT.

J is TRBJ2-5 and V is TRBV11-2; D is undetermined. V dropped 5 bases and J dropped 0 bases, with 10 bases sitting between them. Germline CDR1 and CDR2: SGHAT and FQNNGV. CDR3 length: 14 residues. This CDR3 reads CASSQKAYQETQYF. The CDR3 DNA reads TGTGCCAGCAGCCAAAAGGCGTACCAAGAGACCCAGTACTTC.

This clonotype has only a few counts. This sequence joins TRBV7-9 and TRBJ2-1; possibly TRBD1 for D (6 bases). The CDR3 is 14 residues long. CDR1 is SEHNR, CDR2 FQNEAQ, per germline (reference sequence). Trimming took off 2 bases at V and 7 bases at J, with 12 bases between the two ends. The CDR3 coding sequence is TGTGCCAGCAGCTTAACCCAGGGGCCGAATGAGCAGTTCTTC. This translates into CASSLTQGPNEQFF.

The chain has TRBV30 and TRBJ1-2; the D gene is possibly TRBD1 (6 bases). V lost 0 bases and J lost 8, with 16 bases in between. The CDR3 contains 14 residues. Looked up from germline, CDR1 is GTSNPN and CDR2 is SVGIG (reference sequence). The DNA of the CDR3 is TGTGCCTGGAGTGTAAAGGGCGGGGGGGGCGGCTACACCTTC. This encodes CAWSVKGGGGGYTF.

The chain combines TRBV5-1 with TRBJ2-5; 11 bases map to TRBD2. The CDR3 has 15 residues. Trimming removed 4 bases from V and 4 bases from J; junction bases left unmatched: 6. CDR1 and CDR2 from the germline V gene are SGHRS and YFSETQ. CDR3 nucleotides: TGCGCCAGCAGCATTGGGACTAGCGGAGGAGAGACCCAGTACTTC. Amino acids: CASSIGTSGGETQYF.

The chain combines TRBV6-2 or TRBV6-3 with TRBJ2-5; TRBD2 agrees at 12 bases. This CDR3 has 16 residues. Germline lookup yields CDR1 MNHEY and CDR2 SVGEGT. V lost 8 bases, J lost 5 bases, and 12 bases stayed unmatched. The CDR3 spells CASSVLAGGLQETQYF. The CDR3 nucleotides read TGTGCCAGCTCCGTACTAGCGGGAGGCCTTCAGGAGACCCAGTACTTC.

CDR3: CSVRFSGNTIYF. For the CDR3, the DNA is TGCAGCGTAAGATTCTCTGGAAACACCATATATTTT. V usage is TRBV29-1 and J usage is TRBJ1-3; D call uncertain. Germline CDR1 reads SQVTM; CDR2 reads ANQGSEA. CDR3 size: 12 residues. V was shortened by 6 bases and J by 0 bases, with 6 bases between the two germline ends.

A few counts support this clonotype. The genes are TRBV5-1 and TRBJ1-2, with D maybe TRBD1 (5 bases). Between the trimmed V and J ends, which lost 6 bases and 6 bases, there was a span of 12 bases. The CDR3 contains 12 residues. Germline loops: CDR1 SGHRS, CDR2 YFSETQ. Here the CDR3 reads CASTSQGDGYTF. The CDR3 DNA is TGCGCCAGCACCTCTCAGGGTGATGGCTACACCTTC.

This clonotype was observed a handful of times. The chain employs TRBV3-1 and TRBJ2-1; 8 positions agree with TRBD1. Germline V gene sequence: CDR1 LGHDT, CDR2 YNNKEL (reference sequence). This CDR3 has 16 residues. V shed 2 bases, J shed 8 bases, and the junction held 11 bases outside the gene matches. The CDR3 DNA follows: TGTGCCAGCAGCCAAAAATGGGGACAGGAGTTCTATGAGCAGTTCTTC. Its protein product is CASSQKWGQEFYEQFF.

The chain joins TRBV7-2 to TRBJ2-7; TRBD2 aligns across 10 bases. CDR3 size: 16 residues. In germline, CDR1 is SGHTA, CDR2 FQGNSA. V dropped 2 bases and J dropped 7; count of bases not matched to a gene: 11. For the CDR3, the DNA is TGTGCCAGCAGCTTAAAATGGAGCGGGGGGGCTGGAGAGCAGTACTTC. It encodes CASSLKWSGGAGEQYF.

Regarding this clonotype: The junction does not match germline at one end; this may be a read error. The chain links TRBV13 to TRBJ1-6; D is unclear. CDR3 length: 15 residues. Germline V lookup: CDR1 PRHDT, CDR2 FYEKMQ (reference sequence). The CDR3 nucleotides read TGTGCTTTCATGAGCGGGCGCACCAATGCAGGCAAATCAACCTTT. Its protein product is CAFMSGRTNAGKSTF.

V usage is TRBV12-1 and J usage is TRBJ1-2; the D call of TRBD1 is as the table states it, not checked on the DNA. TRBV12-1 is listed as a pseudogene. The CDR3 covers 14 residues. CDR3 residues: CASSQGTGGNGYTF. The CDR3 DNA is TGTGCCAGCAGCCAGGGGACAGGGGGCAATGGCTACACCTTC.

The table lists this clonotype with a few counts. The chain combines TRBV29-1 with TRBJ1-5, with TRBD1 identical over 8 bases. CDR3 length: 14 residues. Germline V gives CDR1 SQVTM, CDR2 ANQGSEA. Trimming took 5 bases from V and 0 from J; bases not matched to a gene: 3. Here the CDR3 reads CSVRTGHSNQPQHF. CDR3 DNA sequence: TGCAGCGTTCGGACAGGGCATAGCAATCAGCCCCAGCATTTT.

Concerning this clonotype: One end of the junction is discordant with germline, which a read error may explain. The rearrangement joins TRBV19 to TRBJ2-7, with D unclear. Germline values: CDR1 LNHDA, CDR2 SQIVND (reference sequence). The length of the CDR3 is 11 residues. The CDR3 loop is CASSNHYEQYF. The CDR3 DNA follows: TGTGCTAGTAGTAACCACTACGAGCAGTACTTC.

V is TRBV19 and J is TRBJ2-2; 11 bases line up with TRBD2. The CDR3 contains 16 residues. Germline CDR1 is LNHDA and CDR2 is SQIVND (reference sequence). Germline trimming cut 4 bases from V and 1 base from J; bases unmatched to any gene: 2. The CDR3 protein is CASSSGLAGNTGELFF. In nucleotides, the CDR3 is TGTGCCAGTAGTAGTGGACTAGCGGGGAACACCGGGGAGCTGTTTTTT.

The sample holds a few counts of this clonotype. The gene calls are TRBV18 and TRBJ2-7, with 8 bases that match TRBD2. This CDR3 is 14 amino acids long. Germline CDR1 reads KGHSH; CDR2 reads LQKENI. Trimming cost V 3 bases and J 3 bases; bases outside gene matches: 4. For the CDR3, the DNA is TGTGCCAGCTCACCCGAGACTAGCGACTACGAGCAGTACTTC. Translation: CASSPETSDYEQYF.

The chain employs TRBV3-1 and TRBJ2-1; 7 nucleotides align to TRBD2. Trimming removed 1 base from V and 6 bases from J; junction bases left unmatched: 9. The CDR3 totals 16 residues. Germline lookup yields CDR1 LGHDT and CDR2 YNNKEL (reference sequence). The CDR3 reads CASSQVSGGLGNEQFF. CDR3 bases: TGTGCCAGCAGCCAAGTTTCGGGAGGTCTAGGCAATGAGCAGTTCTTC.

This rearrangement joins TRBV13 to TRBJ2-1; D is uncertain. Trimming removed 5 bases from V and 6 bases from J, with 20 bases in between. CDR1 is PRHDT, CDR2 FYEKMQ, per germline (reference sequence). CDR3 length: 16 amino acids. The CDR3 reads CASSLLPLTESNEQFF. CDR3 DNA: TGTGCCAGCAGCCTGCTCCCTTTAACGGAGAGCAATGAGCAGTTCTTC.